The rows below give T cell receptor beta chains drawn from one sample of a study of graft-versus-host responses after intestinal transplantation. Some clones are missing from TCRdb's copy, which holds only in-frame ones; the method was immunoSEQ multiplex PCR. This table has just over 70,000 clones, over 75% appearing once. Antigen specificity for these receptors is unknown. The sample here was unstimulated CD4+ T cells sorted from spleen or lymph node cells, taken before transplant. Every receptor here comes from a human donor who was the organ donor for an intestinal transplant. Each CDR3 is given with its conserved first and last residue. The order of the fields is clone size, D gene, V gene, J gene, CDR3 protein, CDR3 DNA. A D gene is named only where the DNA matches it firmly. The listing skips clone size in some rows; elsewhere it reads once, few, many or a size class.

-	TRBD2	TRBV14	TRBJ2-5	CASSQELAGVVKTQYF	TGTGCCAGCAGCCAAGAACTAGCGGGGGTGGTGAAGACCCAGTACTTC
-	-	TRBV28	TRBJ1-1	CASSLTGQGYTEAFF	TGTGCCAGCAGTTTAACGGGTCAGGGATACACTGAAGCTTTCTTT
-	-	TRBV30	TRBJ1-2	CAWSVLYGYTF	TGTGCCTGGAGTGTACTCTATGGCTACACCTTC
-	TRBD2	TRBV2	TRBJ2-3	CASSVQRGITDTQYF	TGTGCCAGCAGTGTACAGCGGGGGATCACAGATACGCAGTATTTT
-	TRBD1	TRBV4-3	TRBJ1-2	CASSIDRGDGYTF	TGCGCCAGCAGCATTGACAGGGGCGATGGCTACACCTTC
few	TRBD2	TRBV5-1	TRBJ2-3	CASSLSLAGTDTQYF	TGCGCCAGCAGCTTGTCTCTAGCGGGCACAGATACGCAGTATTTT
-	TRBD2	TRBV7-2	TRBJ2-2	CASSPGPGLAAGELFF	TGTGCCAGCAGCCCCGGCCCGGGACTAGCGGCCGGGGAGCTGTTTTTT
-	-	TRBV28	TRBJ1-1	CASQNSMNTEAFF	TGTGCCAGCCAGAATTCAATGAACACTGAAGCTTTCTTT
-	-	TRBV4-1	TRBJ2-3	CASSQVARGGGLDTQYF	TGCGCCAGCAGCCAAGTGGCGCGAGGGGGGGGGCTGGATACGCAGTATTTT
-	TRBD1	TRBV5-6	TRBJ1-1	CASSKNRGSNTEAFF	TGTGCCAGCAGCAAAAACAGGGGGTCGAACACTGAAGCTTTCTTT
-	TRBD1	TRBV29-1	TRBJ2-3	CSLGRDRVEDTQYF	TGCAGCTTGGGGCGGGACAGGGTGGAGGATACGCAGTATTTT